Listed below are T cell receptor beta chains from one sample, sequenced in a study of cytomegalovirus exposure and HLA in healthy donors. Produced via immunoSEQ multiplex PCR; TCRdb's table is partial and in-frame only. The sample includes over 85,000 clones, roughly 73% of them seen just once. The specimen sequenced was PBMCs. These receptors were obtained from a man in his forties in good health and CMV-seronegative. Each CDR3 is given with its conserved first and last residue. D genes are given only for firm matches. Clone size is stated in some rows and not others, as once, few, many or a class when expanded.

D gene,J gene,clone size,V gene,CDR3 protein,CDR3 DNA
-,TRBJ1-4,-,TRBV7-8,CASSLEQGYGKLFF,TGTGCCAGCAGCTTAGAACAGGGATATGGAAAACTGTTTTTT
TRBD1,TRBJ1-6,few,TRBV6-1,CASRRGQDNSPLHF,TGTGCCAGCAGGAGGGGACAGGATAATTCACCCCTCCACTTT
TRBD1,TRBJ2-7,-,TRBV11-2,CASIKSSRTGILYEQYF,TGTGCCAGCATCAAATCCTCACGGACAGGGATTCTGTACGAGCAGTACTTC
-,TRBJ2-2,many,TRBV2,CATRDTGELFF,TGTGCCACCCGAGACACCGGGGAGCTGTTTTTT
-,TRBJ1-4,-,TRBV7-9,CASSGGRNEKLFF,TGTGCCAGCAGCGGAGGACGGAATGAAAAACTGTTTTTT
-,TRBJ1-5,-,TRBV5-8,CASSSGVAQPQHF,TGTGCCAGCAGCTCAGGGGTTGCTCAGCCCCAGCATTTT
-,TRBJ2-7,-,TRBV14,CASSYWPSETYEQYF,TGTGCCAGCAGCTATTGGCCTAGCGAAACCTACGAGCAGTACTTC
TRBD2,TRBJ2-3,-,TRBV10-3,CAIAQGLAGGDTQYF,TGTGCCATCGCTCAGGGACTAGCGGGGGGCGATACGCAGTATTTT
-,TRBJ1-1,few,TRBV2,CASSHSQGRENTEAFF,TGTGCCAGCAGTCACAGCCAGGGGAGGGAGAACACTGAAGCTTTCTTT
-,TRBJ2-7,-,TRBV4-1,CASSQVARLDYEQYF,TGCGCCAGCAGCCAAGTAGCACGGTTAGACTACGAGCAGTACTTC
-,TRBJ1-2,-,TRBV5-8,CASSLRSPMSYTF,TGTGCCAGCAGCCTAAGATCCCCGATGAGCTACACCTTC
-,TRBJ1-1,-,TRBV6-1,CASRITTNTEAFF,TGTGCCAGCAGGATTACTACGAACACTGAAGCTTTCTTT
TRBD1,TRBJ1-2,-,TRBV7-8,CASSLRQGNYGYTF,TGTGCCAGCAGCTTGCGACAGGGAAACTATGGCTACACCTTC
-,TRBJ1-1,few,TRBV18,CASSPGRGNTEAFF,TGTGCCAGCTCACCAGGGCGGGGAAACACTGAAGCTTTCTTT
TRBD1,TRBJ2-2,-,TRBV14,CASSRSGTGPNTGELFF,TGTGCCAGCAGCCGCTCCGGGACAGGGCCCAACACCGGGGAGCTGTTTTTT
-,TRBJ1-5,-,TRBV7-9,CASSWVGEGQPQHF,TGTGCCAGCAGCTGGGTGGGAGAGGGCCAGCCCCAGCATTTT
TRBD1,TRBJ1-5,once,TRBV18,CASSPAGTGGQPQHF,TGTGCCAGCTCACCTGCCGGGACAGGAGGTCAGCCCCAGCATTTT
TRBD1,TRBJ2-7,-,TRBV28,CASSLNSHGTVPSYEQYF,TGTGCCAGCAGTTTGAACTCCCACGGGACAGTTCCTTCCTACGAGCAGTACTTC
-,TRBJ2-2,-,TRBV14,CASSNQGSLANTGELFF,TGTGCCAGCAGCAACCAGGGTTCCTTAGCGAACACCGGGGAGCTGTTTTTT
TRBD1,TRBJ2-6,-,TRBV5-6,CASILTGTGGVGANVLTF,TGTGCCAGCATCCTCACCGGGACAGGGGGCGTTGGGGCCAACGTCCTGACTTTC
-,TRBJ1-5,-,TRBV30,CAWAQGMATDSNQPQHF,TGTGCCTGGGCGCAGGGTATGGCTACCGATAGCAATCAGCCCCAGCATTTT
TRBD1,TRBJ1-5,-,TRBV9,CASSAWTGGGQPQHF,TGTGCCAGCAGCGCCTGGACAGGGGGCGGTCAGCCCCAGCATTTT
-,TRBJ2-7,-,TRBV12-5,CASGPGREISYEQYF,TGTGCTAGTGGTCCCGGACGGGAAATCTCCTACGAGCAGTACTTC
-,TRBJ1-4,-,TRBV2,CASIPWWSEANEKLFF,TGTGCCAGCATCCCCTGGTGGTCAGAGGCTAATGAAAAACTGTTTTTT
TRBD1,TRBJ2-5,once,TRBV4-1,CASSLNRGELHF,TGCGCCAGCAGCCTGAACAGGGGCGAGCTACACTTC
TRBD2,TRBJ2-1,few,TRBV19,CASSMGRGGEQFF,TGTGCCAGTAGTATGGGTCGGGGGGGTGAGCAGTTCTTC
-,TRBJ2-1,once,TRBV7-9,CASSPRLVLDNEQFF,TGTGCCAGCAGCCCTAGACTAGTTTTAGACAATGAGCAGTTCTTC
TRBD2,TRBJ2-7,-,TRBV5-4,CASSIAGDYEQYF,TGTGCCAGCAGCATAGCGGGGGACTACGAGCAGTACTTC
-,TRBJ1-3,-,TRBV5-1,CASSPSAVSSGNTIYF,TGCGCCAGCAGCCCCTCGGCGGTATCCTCTGGAAACACCATATATTTT
TRBD2,TRBJ2-3,-,TRBV5-4,CASSWTSGGAEWNTQYF,TGTGCCAGCAGCTGGACTAGCGGGGGGGCTGAATGGAATACGCAGTATTTT
-,TRBJ2-5,-,TRBV7-7,CASSLGPGTQETQYF,TGTGCCAGCAGCTTAGGCCCGGGAACCCAAGAGACCCAGTACTTC
-,TRBJ1-5,-,TRBV2,CASSHQGSDNQPQHF,TGTGCCAGCAGCCACCAGGGGTCAGACAATCAGCCCCAGCATTTT
-,TRBJ2-2,-,TRBV6-1,CASSAGAGRAGELFF,TGTGCCAGCAGTGCTGGGGCAGGAAGGGCCGGGGAGCTGTTTTTT
TRBD1,TRBJ2-5,-,TRBV6-1,CASSEGQGTGQETQYF,TGTGCCAGCAGTGAAGGACAGGGGACGGGGCAAGAGACCCAGTACTTC
TRBD1,TRBJ1-1,-,TRBV30,CAWGNNRGVNTEAFF,TGTGCCTGGGGGAACAACAGGGGCGTGAACACTGAAGCTTTCTTT
TRBD1,TRBJ1-6,few,TRBV9,CASSPGQGGNSPLHF,TGTGCCAGCAGCCCAGGACAGGGAGGTAATTCACCCCTCCACTTT
TRBD1,TRBJ2-7,-,TRBV23-1,CASSQGSGQCLWEQYF,TGCGCCAGCAGTCAAGGGTCGGGACAGTGTCTTTGGGAGCAGTACTTC
TRBD1,TRBJ1-1,-,TRBV5-6,CASSPDRYYTEAFF,TGTGCCAGCAGCCCGGACAGGTACTACACTGAAGCTTTCTTT
-,TRBJ2-3,-,TRBV5-5,CASSLERFPDTQYF,TGTGCCAGCAGCTTGGAGAGGTTCCCAGATACGCAGTATTTT
-,TRBJ2-7,-,TRBV6-5,CASSLGQIYEQYF,TGTGCCAGCAGCCTCGGACAGATCTACGAGCAGTACTTC
-,TRBJ1-4,-,TRBV27,CASSLIFEKLFF,TGTGCCAGCAGTTTAATATTTGAAAAACTGTTTTTT
TRBD1,TRBJ1-5,-,TRBV6-1,CASSDQGALQPQHF,TGTGCCAGCAGTGACCAGGGGGCCCTGCAGCCCCAGCATTTT
TRBD1,TRBJ2-7,-,TRBV10-3,CASGEPGQGFYEQYF,TGTGCCAGCGGCGAACCGGGACAGGGGTTCTACGAGCAGTACTTC
-,TRBJ1-2,-,TRBV4-3,CASSQDRGLWGYTF,TGCGCCAGCAGCCAAGATCGTGGGCTTTGGGGCTACACCTTC
TRBD1,TRBJ1-1,-,TRBV7-2,CASSYSTGGYTEAFF,TGTGCCAGCAGCTACTCGACAGGGGGCTACACTGAAGCTTTCTTT
-,TRBJ2-3,-,TRBV4-3,CASSRGIRKGQNTDTQYF,TGCGCCAGCAGCCGAGGAATACGGAAGGGACAAAACACAGATACGCAGTATTTT
TRBD2,TRBJ2-3,few,TRBV7-3,CASSPDRTSLDTQYF,TGTGCCAGCAGTCCGGACCGGACTAGTTTAGATACGCAGTATTTT
TRBD1,TRBJ1-5,-,TRBV18,CASSLNRGRSNQPQHF,TGTGCCAGCTCACTCAACAGGGGGCGAAGCAATCAGCCCCAGCATTTT
-,TRBJ2-1,-,TRBV6-5,CASSYRPDARGEQFF,TGTGCCAGCAGTTACAGACCCGACGCTAGGGGGGAGCAGTTCTTC
-,TRBJ1-2,few,TRBV6-5,CASSYGGGRRGYTF,TGTGCCAGCAGTTACGGCGGGGGGCGACGTGGCTACACCTTC
TRBD2,TRBJ2-7,-,TRBV9,CASSPTPTSGGTYEQYF,TGTGCCAGCAGCCCGACCCCGACTAGCGGGGGGACCTACGAGCAGTACTTC
-,TRBJ1-6,once,TRBV2,CASKTEQGYNSPLHF,TGTGCCAGCAAAACTGAGCAGGGCTATAATTCACCCCTCCACTTT
TRBD2,TRBJ2-7,-,TRBV7-2,CASSPLAGGAYEQYF,TGTGCCAGCAGCCCCTTAGCGGGGGGGGCCTACGAGCAGTACTTC